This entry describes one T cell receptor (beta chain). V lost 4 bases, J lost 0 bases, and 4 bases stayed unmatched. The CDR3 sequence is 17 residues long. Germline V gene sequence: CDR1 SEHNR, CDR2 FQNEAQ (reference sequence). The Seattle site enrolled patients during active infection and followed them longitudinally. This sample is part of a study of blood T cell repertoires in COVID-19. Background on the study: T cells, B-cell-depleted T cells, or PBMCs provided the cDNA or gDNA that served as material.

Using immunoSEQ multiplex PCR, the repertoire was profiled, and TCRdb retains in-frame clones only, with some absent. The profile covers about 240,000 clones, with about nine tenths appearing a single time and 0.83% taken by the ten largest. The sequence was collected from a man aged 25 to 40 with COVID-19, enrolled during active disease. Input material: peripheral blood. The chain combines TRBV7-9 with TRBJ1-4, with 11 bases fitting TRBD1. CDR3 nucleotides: TGTGCCAGCAGCTCGCCGGGACAGGGGGCAACTAATGAAAAACTGTTTTTT. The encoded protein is CASSSPGQGATNEKLFF.